This T cell receptor beta chain was captured in a study of CD8+ T cells in alopecia areata listed by TCRdb under 2018. For the wider study: Treated patients were enrolled in an open-label pilot trial of oral tofacitinib at 5 to 10 mg twice daily for moderate-to-severe alopecia areata. Scalp tissue and sorted CD4+ and CD8+ peripheral blood T cells from patchy and totalis/universalis alopecia areata patients and from healthy controls were covered by human TCRbeta sequencing. In treated patients, disease severity was measured using the SALT score, which gives the percentage of scalp surface area affected. The RNA source kit depended on sample type: the PAXgene miRNA kit for fixed scalp, the miRNeasy kit for PBMCs, and the RNeasy kit for mouse skin. Biopsies were taken from tofacitinib-treated patients at baseline and again at 4 and 24 weeks into treatment, and several of those patients also had a later scalp biopsy. Clonality in the scalp was compared among normal scalp (n=4), patchy alopecia areata scalp (n=8), and alopecia totalis/universalis scalp (n=8). To study T cell clonal expansion in alopecia areata, the researchers applied high-throughput TCRbeta sequencing to both the C3H/HeJ mouse model and human patients. Patients received tofacitinib for 6 to 18 months and were then followed off drug for 6 months to check for delayed response and recurrence. immunoSEQ multiplex PCR using 35 Vbeta forward primers and 13 Jbeta reverse primers was used to amplify TCRbeta CDR3 regions. The study at large found these results: Because the treated cohort was small and included a single nonresponder, larger studies are needed to assess links between baseline CD8+ expansion and response. Compared with normal scalp, lesional scalp, particularly in alopecia totalis/universalis, had higher clonality and more expanded CD8+ clones, which suggests antigenic drive. During tofacitinib treatment, many expanded lesional clones remained in scalp and blood, and this persistence may partly explain relapse after treatment is stopped. TCR sequences shared between patients were less clear than in mice, possibly partly because of HLA diversity in the patient population. Tofacitinib significantly decreased scalp clonality and the number of expanded CD8+ clones among the top 100 scalp clones. Scalp TCR repertoire analysis is complicated because resident alphabeta T cells in normal human skin are also sequenced, whereas mouse skin is dominated by gammadelta T cells.

Explained via the paper, the time point label denotes: more than 3 weeks on oral tofacitinib. The meaning of the sample's treatment or condition label: oral pan-JAK inhibitor, 5-10 mg twice daily. Lesional scalp punch biopsies and peripheral blood were collected from alopecia areata patients. PBMCs were isolated by density centrifugation and stained for CD3, CD4 and CD8, and CD4+ and CD8+ T cells were sorted on a FACSAria. The germline V gene specifies SGDLS as CDR1 and YYNGEE as CDR2. Germline trimming: 7 bases from V, 0 bases from J; junction bases outside gene matches: 6. The cysteine opens and the phenylalanine closes a CDR3 of 14 amino acids. Solely the CDR3 DNA is kept, with 42 bases framed from the first base. Receptor libraries were prepared by the immunoSEQ multiplex PCR assay. For TCR sequencing, RNA was extracted from every sample and reverse transcribed into cDNA to serve as template. First-strand cDNA was synthesized using SuperScript III with a 2:1 mix of oligo-dT and random hexamers. Amplification bias was assessed with a synthetic immune receptor repertoire, and residual bias was removed computationally. Per the authors' processing: Raw reads were preprocessed to remove errors, and CDR3 was defined according to IMGT conventions as the region from the conserved cysteine to phenylalanine. To get clonality, Shannon entropy was normalized by log2 of the number of productive unique TCRs and the result was subtracted from 1. CD4 or CD8 identity of scalp clones was inferred by cross-referencing scalp TCRbeta sequences with sorted blood CD4 and CD8 repertoires. Not all clones reach the TCRdb copy of this immuneACCESS table, which keeps in-frame sequences only. Checked studies attribute under half of the gap to unresolved V genes and leave the rest unexplained. V and J calls and clone size are copied from that table; D and trimming were computed from the DNA. The sample yields some 200,000 clones; roughly three fifths were counted once. The ten largest clones capture roughly 3.3% of the sample.

On this clone: Its antigen is unknown. The input lacks base qualities; no much larger clone sits a single base away.

The sample here was CD4+ T cells sorted from blood, taken at week 4, from a patient treated with tofacitinib. The receptor was derived from a human donor with alopecia areata. In this chain, TRBV9 is recombined with TRBJ1-2; the central 7 bases match TRBD1. The DNA sequence follows: TGTGCCAGCGCGACAGGGACCTCTAACTATGGCTACACCTTC. This gives the protein CASATGTSNYGYTF.